The 8 T cell receptor beta chains listed next were all sequenced from one sample in a study of blood T cells in healthy people across ages. Combining a sample-barcoded 5' primer with a J-beta primer mix, a second PCR ran for roughly 6 to 12 cycles. One entry per CDR3 protein, called by TCRdb with MiXCR from the 5' RACE reads. The sample lists around 1.5 million distinct CDR3 sequences, 40% to 50% occurring once. Sequenced: blood. These receptors were obtained from a woman in her late teens or twenties in good health.

The V gene is TRBV5-1, the J gene TRBJ1-6; 7 nucleotides match TRBD1. This CDR3 comprises 15 residues. Losses at the gene ends were 4 bases for V and 10 bases for J; bases not matched to a gene: 11. In germline, CDR1 is SGHRS, CDR2 YFSETQ. CDR3 bases: TGCGCCAGCAGCAGGCGACAGGGCACGGGATCACCCCTCCACTTT. Translating it yields CASSRRQGTGSPLHF.

The V gene is TRBV12-3 or TRBV12-4, the J gene TRBJ2-3; 12 bases fit TRBD2. V shed 7 bases and J 4 bases; nucleotides not matched to a gene: 9. There are 16 residues in the CDR3. In DNA, the CDR3 is TGTGCCAGCATCGGACGGGCTAGCGGGGGGGCAGATACGCAGTATTTT. This translates into CASIGRASGGADTQYF.

Points on this clonotype: A much larger clone lies a single base off, so this may be a read error. The DNA for the CDR3 is TGTGCCAGCAGTGACCTAGCGGGAGGGTACGATGAGCAGTTCTTC. It encodes CASSDLAGGYDEQFF. This chain joins TRBV6-4 and TRBJ2-1; 12 bases fit TRBD2. Trimming at V came to 2 bases and at J to 8 bases, leaving 4 bases not matched to a gene. The germline gives CDR1 MRHNA, CDR2 SNTAGT. The CDR3 is 15 amino acids.

This clonotype was seen more than once but under ten times. The gene calls are TRBV6-1 and TRBJ2-7; TRBD1 might be the D (6 bases). This CDR3 has 12 residues. Germline V gene data show CDR1 as MNHNS and CDR2 as SASEGT. The ends were cut back, 1 base at V and 10 bases at J, with 11 bases in the middle. The CDR3 DNA sequence: TGTGCCAGCAGTGAAGGTCAGGGGAGTCAGTACTTC. It encodes CASSEGQGSQYF.

The J gene is TRBJ2-1, the V gene TRBV21-1; TRBD1 reflects the table's D call only, with no check against the DNA. TRBV21-1 is annotated as a pseudogene. CDR3 size: 14 residues. CDR3 coding DNA: TGTGCCAGCAGCAAAAGGGGGCAGAGCAATGAGCAGTTCTTC. Protein sequence: CASSKRGQSNEQFF.

In this sample, this clonotype turned up a few times. This sequence joins TRBV7-2 and TRBJ2-1; perhaps TRBD1 as D (7 bases). Trimming took off 7 bases at V and 5 bases at J, with 18 bases between the two ends. Germline-derived CDR1 and CDR2 are SGHTA and FQGNSA. The CDR3 is 15 amino acids. Here the CDR3 reads CASTLNPGGHNEQFF. CDR3 bases: TGTGCCAGCACCCTTAACCCAGGGGGGCACAATGAGCAGTTCTTC.

This clonotype was detected a few times. This chain connects TRBV6-2 or TRBV6-3 to TRBJ2-5; D might be TRBD1 or TRBD2, each matching 5 bases. The CDR3 has 14 amino acids. Germline lookup yields CDR1 MNHEY and CDR2 SVGEGT. The germline V and J ends were trimmed by 2 bases and 3 bases, with 10 bases remaining between them. The CDR3, as DNA: TGTGCCAGCAGTTACGGGGGTCGGGAAGAGACCCAGTACTTC. Protein sequence: CASSYGGREETQYF.

This chain joins TRBV10-2 and TRBJ1-2, with D unclear. The V and J ends lost 3 bases and 3 bases respectively, with 17 bases between them. CDR1 is WSHSY and CDR2 is SAAADI in the germline V gene. The CDR3 runs 16 residues. CDR3 sequence: CASSDGFWGVDYGYTF. The CDR3 bases are TGCGCCAGCAGTGATGGTTTTTGGGGTGTTGACTATGGCTACACCTTC.